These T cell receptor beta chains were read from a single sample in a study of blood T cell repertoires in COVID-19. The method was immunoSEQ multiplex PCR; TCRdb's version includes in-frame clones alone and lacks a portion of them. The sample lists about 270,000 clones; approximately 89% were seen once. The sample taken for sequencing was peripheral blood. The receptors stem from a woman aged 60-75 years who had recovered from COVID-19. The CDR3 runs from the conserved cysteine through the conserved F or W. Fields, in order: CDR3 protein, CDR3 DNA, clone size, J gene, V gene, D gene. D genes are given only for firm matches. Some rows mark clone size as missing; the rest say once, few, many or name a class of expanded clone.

cdr3_aa: CASSIQSYDRDEGGYTF
cdr3_nt: TGTGCCAGCAGCATCCAGAGCTATGACAGGGATGAGGGTGGCTACACCTTC
clone_size: -
j_call: TRBJ1-2
v_call: TRBV11-2
d_call: TRBD1

cdr3_aa: CASSFAFTYEQFF
cdr3_nt: TGTGCCAGCAGCTTTGCCTTCACTTATGAGCAGTTCTTC
clone_size: -
j_call: TRBJ2-1
v_call: TRBV5-4
d_call: -

cdr3_aa: CASRVTGLSYNEQFF
cdr3_nt: TGTGCCAGCAGGGTGACAGGGCTCTCCTACAATGAGCAGTTCTTC
clone_size: -
j_call: TRBJ2-1
v_call: TRBV6-5
d_call: TRBD1

cdr3_aa: CASSISVNTEAFF
cdr3_nt: TGTGCCAGTAGTATATCAGTGAACACTGAAGCTTTCTTT
clone_size: -
j_call: TRBJ1-1
v_call: TRBV19
d_call: -

cdr3_aa: CASSQALDTQYF
cdr3_nt: TGTGCCAGCAGTCAGGCCCTAGATACGCAGTATTTT
clone_size: -
j_call: TRBJ2-3
v_call: TRBV6-5
d_call: -

cdr3_aa: CASSFLAINYGYTF
cdr3_nt: TGTGCCAGCAGCTTCCTAGCGATAAACTATGGCTACACCTTC
clone_size: -
j_call: TRBJ1-2
v_call: TRBV7-2
d_call: -

cdr3_aa: CSASERSPLHF
cdr3_nt: TGCAGTGCTAGTGAGCGGTCACCCCTCCACTTT
clone_size: few
j_call: TRBJ1-6
v_call: TRBV20-1
d_call: -

cdr3_aa: CASSPGQGNSPLHF
cdr3_nt: TGTGCCAGCTCACCTGGACAGGGAAATTCACCCCTCCACTTT
clone_size: -
j_call: TRBJ1-6
v_call: TRBV18
d_call: TRBD1

cdr3_aa: CASSQAVAGGGDEQFF
cdr3_nt: TGTGCCAGCAGCCAAGCAGTGGCGGGGGGGGGCGATGAGCAGTTCTTC
clone_size: many
j_call: TRBJ2-1
v_call: TRBV4-2
d_call: TRBD2

cdr3_aa: CASRRGNTGELFF
cdr3_nt: TGTGCCAGCAGACGGGGGAACACCGGGGAGCTGTTTTTT
clone_size: -
j_call: TRBJ2-2
v_call: TRBV2
d_call: -

cdr3_aa: CASSSGVSEKLFF
cdr3_nt: TGTGCCAGCAGTTCGGGGGTTAGTGAAAAACTGTTTTTT
clone_size: -
j_call: TRBJ1-4
v_call: TRBV2
d_call: -

cdr3_aa: CASSEYMSDNSGQPQHF
cdr3_nt: TGTGCCAGCTCAGAGTATATGTCTGACAATAGCGGACAGCCCCAGCATTTT
clone_size: -
j_call: TRBJ1-5
v_call: TRBV18
d_call: -